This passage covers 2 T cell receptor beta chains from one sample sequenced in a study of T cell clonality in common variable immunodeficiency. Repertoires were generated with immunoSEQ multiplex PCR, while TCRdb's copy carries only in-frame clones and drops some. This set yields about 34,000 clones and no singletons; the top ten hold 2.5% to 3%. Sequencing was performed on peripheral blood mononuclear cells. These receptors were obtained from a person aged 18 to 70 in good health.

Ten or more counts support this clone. The CDR3: CASSFRWSQETQYF. Partial CDR3 DNA: TGTGCCAGTAGTTTCAGGTGGAGCCAAGAGACC. This chain links TRBV19 with TRBJ2-5; D is ambiguous. The sequenced fragment ends 3 residues before the CDR3 boundary, so the rest is inferred from the germline J gene. V lost 5 bases and J lost 1, with 11 bases in between. From germline, CDR1 is LNHDA and CDR2 SQIVND (reference sequence). This CDR3 spans 14 amino acids.

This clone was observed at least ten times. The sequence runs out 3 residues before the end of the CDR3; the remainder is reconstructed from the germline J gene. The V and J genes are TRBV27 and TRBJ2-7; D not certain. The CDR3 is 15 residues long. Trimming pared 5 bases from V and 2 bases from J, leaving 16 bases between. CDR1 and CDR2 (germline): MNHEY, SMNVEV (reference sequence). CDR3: CASSKGLLVAYEQYF. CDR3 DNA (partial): TGTGCCAGCAGTAAAGGGCTCTTAGTAGCCTACGAG.